What follows are 5 T cell receptor beta chains derived from one specimen sequenced in a study of shared clonotypes between healthy human individuals. This table comes from immunoSEQ multiplex PCR, and its TCRdb copy is limited to in-frame clones, with some not included. The table records fewer than 400,000 clones, 74% of them present only once. The sequenced sample was memory CD4+ T cells sorted from blood. The subset: CD45RA-negative fraction. Source of these receptors: a man between 25 and 39 years old in good health.

The rearrangement joins TRBV9 to TRBJ2-3; TRBD2 aligns across 8 bases. This CDR3 has 16 residues. Looked up from germline, CDR1 is SGDLS and CDR2 is YYNGEE. V shed 0 bases, J shed 1 base, and the junction held 4 bases outside the gene matches. The CDR3 coding sequence is TGTGCCAGCAGCGTAGCGGGGGGGAAGGGCACAGATACGCAGTATTTT. Protein sequence: CASSVAGGKGTDTQYF.

This clone showed up many times. V gene TRBV5-4 combines with J gene TRBJ2-7; D is ambiguous. The CDR3 contains 16 residues. Germline loops: CDR1 SGHNT, CDR2 YYREEE (reference sequence). Trimming stripped 0 bases from V and 6 bases from J, with 19 bases between. CDR3 nucleotides: TGTGCCAGCAGCTTGGGAGGTGGGGTACATACGGTCGAGCAGTACTTC. The encoded protein is CASSLGGGVHTVEQYF.

The chain couples TRBV5-4 to TRBJ2-6; D is uncertain. Per the germline V gene, CDR1 is SGHNT and CDR2 is YYREEE (reference sequence). V gave up 0 bases and J gave up 0 bases, with 7 bases separating them. CDR3 length: 16 amino acids. For the CDR3, the DNA is TGTGCCAGCAGCTTGGGGGGAATCTCTGGGGCCAACGTCCTGACTTTC. This codes for CASSLGGISGANVLTF.

V and J are TRBV10-3 and TRBJ1-1; D gene unclear. The CDR3 runs 12 residues. CDR1 is ENHRY and CDR2 is SYGVKD in the germline V gene. Between the trimmed V and J ends, which lost 5 bases and 7 bases, there was a span of 11 bases. The CDR3 coding sequence is TGTGCCATCAGTAATATTCAGAGTGAAGCTTTCTTT. Its protein product is CAISNIQSEAFF.

The CDR3: CASSEVRTEGELFF. As DNA, the CDR3 is TGTGCCAGCAGTGAAGTGAGAACAGAAGGGGAGCTGTTTTTT. The V and J genes are TRBV6-1 and TRBJ2-2, with D unresolved. The CDR3 is 14 residues long. Deletions cut 1 base from V and 8 bases from J, with 11 bases between. Germline loops: CDR1 MNHNS, CDR2 SASEGT.